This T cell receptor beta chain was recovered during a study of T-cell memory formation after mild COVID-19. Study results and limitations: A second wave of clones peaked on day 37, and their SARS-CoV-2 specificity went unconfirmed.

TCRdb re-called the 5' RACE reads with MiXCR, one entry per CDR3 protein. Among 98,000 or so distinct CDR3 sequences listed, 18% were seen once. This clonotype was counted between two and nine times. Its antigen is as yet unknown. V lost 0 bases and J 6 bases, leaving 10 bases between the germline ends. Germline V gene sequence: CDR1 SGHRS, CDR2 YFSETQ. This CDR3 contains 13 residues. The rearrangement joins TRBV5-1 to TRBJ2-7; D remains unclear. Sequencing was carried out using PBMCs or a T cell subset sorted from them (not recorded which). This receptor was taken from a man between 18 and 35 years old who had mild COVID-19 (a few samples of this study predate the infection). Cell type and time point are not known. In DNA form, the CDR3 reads TGCGCCAGCAGCTTGGCCGTAGGCCGCGAGCAGTACGTC. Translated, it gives CASSLAVGREQYV.